This TCR beta chain comes out of a study of prognosis after radiotherapy for stage I lung cancer. Study summary: Radiotherapy used SBRT, divided into 3 to 5 fractions and reaching a biologically effective dose of at least 100 Gy.

This clonotype has ten or more counts. Antigen: not known. Germline V gene data show CDR1 as SGHDN and CDR2 as FVKESK. Deletions cut 3 bases from V and 12 bases from J, with 8 bases between. The CDR3 spans 11 residues. The genomic DNA TCR beta CDR3 region underwent two rounds of multiplex PCR. Gene-specific primers for each TRBV and TRBJ gene drove first-round PCR. Universal primers featured in the second PCR round. TCRdb re-derived calls from the multiplex PCR reads in MiXCR, one entry per CDR3 protein. Among under 55,000 distinct CDR3 sequences, roughly 35% were seen once, and the ten largest hold 8% to 10%. Study-level results: Patients with and without metastases reportedly differed in TRBV and TRBJ gene usage frequencies.

Among the patients, all were node-negative on CT and PET/CT, and none had received prior chemotherapy or radiotherapy or had other malignancies. The source material was PBMCs, sampled before or after stereotactic body radiation therapy (not recorded which). This rearrangement joins TRBV14 to TRBJ1-4; D call uncertain. The TCR originated in a donor over 45 with non-small cell lung cancer. The CDR3 sequence is CASSQAKELFF. The CDR3 bases are TGTGCCAGCAGCCAGGCGAAGGAACTGTTTTTT. The variable domain in full, completed from reference TRBV14 and TRBJ1-4, reads EAGVTQFPSHSVIEKGQTVTLRCDPISGHDNLYWYRRVMGKEIKFLLHFVKESKQDESGMPNNRFLAERTGGTYSTLKVQPAELEDSGVYFCASSQAKELFFGSGTQLSVL.